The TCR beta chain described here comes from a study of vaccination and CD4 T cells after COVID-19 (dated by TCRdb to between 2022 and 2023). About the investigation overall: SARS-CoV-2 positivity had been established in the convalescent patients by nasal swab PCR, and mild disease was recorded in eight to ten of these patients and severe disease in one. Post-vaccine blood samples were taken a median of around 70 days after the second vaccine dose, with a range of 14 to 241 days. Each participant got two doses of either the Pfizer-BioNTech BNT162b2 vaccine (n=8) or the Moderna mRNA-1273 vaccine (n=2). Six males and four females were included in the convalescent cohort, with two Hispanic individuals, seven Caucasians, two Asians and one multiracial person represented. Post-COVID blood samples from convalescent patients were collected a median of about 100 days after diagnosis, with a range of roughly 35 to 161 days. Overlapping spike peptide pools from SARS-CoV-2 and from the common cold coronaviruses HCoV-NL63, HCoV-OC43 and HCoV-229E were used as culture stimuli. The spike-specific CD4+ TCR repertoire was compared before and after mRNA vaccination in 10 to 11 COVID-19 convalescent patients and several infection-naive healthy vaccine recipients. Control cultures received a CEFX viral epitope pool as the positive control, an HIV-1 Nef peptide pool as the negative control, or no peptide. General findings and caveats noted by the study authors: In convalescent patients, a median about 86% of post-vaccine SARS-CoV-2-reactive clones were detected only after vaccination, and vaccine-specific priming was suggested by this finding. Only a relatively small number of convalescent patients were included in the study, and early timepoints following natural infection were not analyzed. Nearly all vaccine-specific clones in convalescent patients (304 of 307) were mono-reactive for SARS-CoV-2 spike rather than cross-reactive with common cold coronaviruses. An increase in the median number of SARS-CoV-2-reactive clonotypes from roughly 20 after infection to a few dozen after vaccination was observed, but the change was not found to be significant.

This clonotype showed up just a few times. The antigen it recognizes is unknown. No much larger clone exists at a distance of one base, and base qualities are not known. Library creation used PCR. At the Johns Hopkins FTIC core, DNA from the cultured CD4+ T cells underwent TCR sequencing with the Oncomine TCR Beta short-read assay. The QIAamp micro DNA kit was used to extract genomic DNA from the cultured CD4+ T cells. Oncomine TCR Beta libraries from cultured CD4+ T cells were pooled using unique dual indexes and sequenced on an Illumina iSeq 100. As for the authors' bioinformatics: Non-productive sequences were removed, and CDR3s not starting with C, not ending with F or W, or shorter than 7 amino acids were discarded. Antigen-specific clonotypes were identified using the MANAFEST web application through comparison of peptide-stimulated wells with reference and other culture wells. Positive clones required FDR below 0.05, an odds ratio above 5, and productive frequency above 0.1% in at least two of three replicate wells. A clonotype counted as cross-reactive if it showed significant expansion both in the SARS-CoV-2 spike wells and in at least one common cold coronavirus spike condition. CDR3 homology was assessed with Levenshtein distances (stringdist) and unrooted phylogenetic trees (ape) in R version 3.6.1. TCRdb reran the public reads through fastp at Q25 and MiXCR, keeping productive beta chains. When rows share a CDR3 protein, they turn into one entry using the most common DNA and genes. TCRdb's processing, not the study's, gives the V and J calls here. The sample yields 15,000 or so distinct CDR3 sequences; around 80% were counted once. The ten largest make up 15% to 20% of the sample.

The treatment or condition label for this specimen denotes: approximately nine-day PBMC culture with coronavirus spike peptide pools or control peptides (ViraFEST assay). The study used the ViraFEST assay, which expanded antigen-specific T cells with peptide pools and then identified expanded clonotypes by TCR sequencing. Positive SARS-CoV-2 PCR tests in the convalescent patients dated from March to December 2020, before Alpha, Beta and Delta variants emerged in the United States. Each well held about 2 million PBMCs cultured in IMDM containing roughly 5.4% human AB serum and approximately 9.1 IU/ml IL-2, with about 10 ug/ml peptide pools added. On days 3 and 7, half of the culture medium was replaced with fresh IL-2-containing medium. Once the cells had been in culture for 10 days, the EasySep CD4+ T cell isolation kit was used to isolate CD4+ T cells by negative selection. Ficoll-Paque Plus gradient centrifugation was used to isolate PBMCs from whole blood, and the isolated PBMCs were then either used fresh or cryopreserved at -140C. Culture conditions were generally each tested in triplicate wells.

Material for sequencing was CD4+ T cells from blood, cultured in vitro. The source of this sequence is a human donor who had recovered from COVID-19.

CDR3 protein: CASSPGTSGRDTQYF. The nucleotide sequence is given as TGCGCCAGCTCGCCGGGGACTAGCGGGAGAGATACGCAGTATTTT. Here the chain combines TRBV10-1 and TRBJ2-3; 14 central nucleotides agree with TRBD2. CDR1 and CDR2 are read off the germline V gene (reference sequence) as WNHNN and SYGVQD. For this chain, trimming is 8 bases at the V end and 5 bases at the J end, and the number of junction bases without a gene match is 6. From the cysteine through the phenylalanine, the CDR3 covers 15 amino acids. The read is trimmed to its CDR3 DNA, 45 bases read in frame from base 1.